A single sample is the source of the 15 T cell receptor beta chains below, sequenced in a study of cytomegalovirus exposure and HLA in healthy donors. Primers: 60 Vbeta forward and 13 Jbeta reverse. Libraries were prepared by immunoSEQ multiplex PCR; TCRdb keeps only in-frame clonotypes and omits some of them. This sample has under 150,000 clones; 65% to 80% occur once, and the top ten carry approximately 1.6%. The material sequenced was PBMCs. Receptors were obtained from a woman in her thirties or forties in good health and CMV-seronegative.

V and J are TRBV18 and TRBJ1-4; D ambiguous. Germline CDR1 is KGHSH and CDR2 is LQKENI. The CDR3 loop spans 16 amino acids. Trimming cost V 2 bases and J 0 bases, with 10 bases left between them. The CDR3, as DNA: TGTGCCAGCTCACCATTCACGGTCGCAACTAATGAAAAACTGTTTTTT. It yields the protein CASSPFTVATNEKLFF.

The chain links TRBV13 to TRBJ1-2; D gene unclear. Trimming took off 5 bases at V and 5 bases at J, with 12 bases between the two ends. The CDR3 contains 13 residues. Germline CDR1 and CDR2: PRHDT and FYEKMQ (reference sequence). This CDR3 reads CASSPKRGYGYTF. CDR3 DNA sequence: TGTGCCAGCAGCCCAAAAAGAGGGTATGGCTACACCTTC.

The rearrangement links TRBV6-4 to TRBJ1-5, with D unclear. V lost 6 bases to trimming and J lost 0 bases, with 12 bases between them. Germline assignment: CDR1 MRHNA and CDR2 SNTAGT. This CDR3 contains 15 residues. This CDR3 reads CASRARADSNQPQHF. Written as DNA, the CDR3 is TGTGCCAGCAGAGCCCGAGCGGATAGCAATCAGCCCCAGCATTTT.

V is TRBV6-5 and J is TRBJ2-7; tentatively, D is TRBD1 (6 bases). Germline V gene lookup returns CDR1 MNHEY and CDR2 SVGAGI. The germline V and J ends were trimmed by 5 bases and 0 bases, with 11 bases remaining between them. CDR3 length equals 14 residues. This CDR3 reads CASSGQPSSYEQYF. The DNA of the CDR3 is TGTGCCAGCAGTGGACAGCCGAGCTCCTACGAGCAGTACTTC.

V usage is TRBV4-1 and J usage is TRBJ2-3, with 9 bases identical to TRBD2. Germline lookup yields CDR1 MGHRA and CDR2 YSYEKL. CDR3 length: 18 amino acids. V was pared by 0 bases and J by 6 bases, with 13 bases of the junction left unmatched. In nucleotides, the CDR3 is TGCGCCAGCAGCCAAGATATTTCGGTGGCTAGCGGGGTCGATACGCAGTATTTT. This translates into CASSQDISVASGVDTQYF.

The V call is TRBV5-1, the J call TRBJ2-6; TRBD2 might be the D (5 bases). V was pared by 2 bases and J by 1 base, with 13 bases between. The CDR3 totals 17 residues. CDR1 SGHRS and CDR2 YFSETQ come from the germline V gene. For the CDR3, the DNA is TGCGCCAGCAGCTTTCGGACTGCCCGTTCTGGGGCCAACGTCCTGACTTTC. This encodes CASSFRTARSGANVLTF.

The V gene is TRBV10-1, the J gene TRBJ2-7, with TRBD2 matching over 8 bases. Germline loops: CDR1 WNHNN, CDR2 SYGVQD (reference sequence). The CDR3 runs 14 residues. The trim removed 3 bases at V and 3 bases at J, leaving 4 bases unmatched. CDR3 DNA sequence: TGCGCCAGCAGTGACGGCGGGGGGCTCTACGAGCAGTACTTC. This encodes CASSDGGGLYEQYF.

A few counts support this clone. V and J are TRBV27 and TRBJ1-1, with unresolved D. The V gene's germline CDR1 is MNHEY and CDR2 SMNVEV (reference sequence). The CDR3 consists of 15 residues. Deletions cut 3 bases from V and 0 bases from J, with 11 bases between. CDR3 in DNA: TGTGCCAGCAGTTTTGTCTCGGGGATGAACACTGAAGCTTTCTTT. It specifies CASSFVSGMNTEAFF.

The V call is TRBV2, the J call TRBJ1-1, with TRBD1 identical over 8 bases. Germline V CDR1 and CDR2: SNHLY, FYNNEI. This CDR3 is built from 13 residues. J gave up 3 bases and V 7 bases, and 4 bases lay outside the gene matches. CDR3 residues: CASTQDRDTEAFF. In DNA form, the CDR3 reads TGTGCCAGCACCCAGGACAGGGACACTGAAGCTTTCTTT.

J is TRBJ1-4 and V is TRBV5-4, with a weak D call TRBD1 (5 bases). V lost 4 bases and J lost 3, with 16 bases in between. The CDR3 totals 16 residues. The germline V gene encodes CDR1 SGHNT and CDR2 YYREEE (reference sequence). For the CDR3, the DNA is TGTGCCAGCAGCCCGGGCAGGGCTGAGGCTAATGAAAAACTGTTTTTT. Amino acids: CASSPGRAEANEKLFF.

The sample holds a few counts of this clone. This chain connects TRBV6-5 to TRBJ1-1; 9 nucleotides line up with TRBD1. V dropped 2 bases and J dropped 5; count of bases not matched to a gene: 3. Germline loops: CDR1 MNHEY, CDR2 SVGAGI. This CDR3 comprises 14 residues. The CDR3 DNA sequence: TGTGCCAGCAGTTACGGGACAGGGAGAACTGAAGCTTTCTTT. This translates into CASSYGTGRTEAFF.

The chain recombines TRBV5-1 with TRBJ2-1; TRBD2 matches 9 bases. Trimming removed 4 bases from V and 5 bases from J; junction bases left unmatched: 7. From germline, CDR1 is SGHRS and CDR2 YFSETQ. The length of the CDR3 is 15 residues. CDR3 protein: CASSRATSGHNEQFF. CDR3 DNA: TGCGCCAGCAGCCGCGCGACTAGCGGACACAATGAGCAGTTCTTC.

This rearrangement joins TRBV27 to TRBJ2-3; 10 bases align to TRBD2. Losses at the gene ends were 4 bases for V and 2 bases for J; bases not matched to a gene: 3. This CDR3 contains 15 residues. Germline V lookup: CDR1 MNHEY, CDR2 SMNVEV (reference sequence). The DNA of the CDR3 is TGTGCCAGCAGTTGGACTAGCGGCAACACAGATACGCAGTATTTT. It encodes CASSWTSGNTDTQYF.

This clone has just a few counts. V gene TRBV6-4 combines with J gene TRBJ2-6; the D is unclear. Germline loops: CDR1 MRHNA, CDR2 SNTAGT. CDR3 length equals 14 residues. The V end was cut by 11 bases, the J end by 0 bases, with 11 bases between. In nucleotides, the CDR3 is TGTGCCTCCGCTGAGGACTCTGGGGCCAACGTCCTGACTTTC. Amino acid sequence: CASAEDSGANVLTF.

The chain has TRBV18 and TRBJ2-7; 11 nucleotides align to TRBD2. This CDR3 contains 17 residues. Germline V CDR1 and CDR2: KGHSH, LQKENI. Trimming at V came to 5 bases and at J to 3 bases, leaving 12 bases not matched to a gene. CDR3 loop: CASSMGGLAGGSYEQYF. In DNA form, the CDR3 reads TGTGCCAGCTCAATGGGGGGCCTAGCGGGAGGTAGCTACGAGCAGTACTTC. The variable domain in full, completed from reference TRBV18 and TRBJ2-7, reads NAGVMQNPRHLVRRRGQEARLRCSPMKGHSHVYWYRQLPEEGLKFMVYLQKENIIDESGMPKERFSAEFPKEGPSILRIQQVVRGDSAAYFCASSMGGLAGGSYEQYFGPGTRLTVT.